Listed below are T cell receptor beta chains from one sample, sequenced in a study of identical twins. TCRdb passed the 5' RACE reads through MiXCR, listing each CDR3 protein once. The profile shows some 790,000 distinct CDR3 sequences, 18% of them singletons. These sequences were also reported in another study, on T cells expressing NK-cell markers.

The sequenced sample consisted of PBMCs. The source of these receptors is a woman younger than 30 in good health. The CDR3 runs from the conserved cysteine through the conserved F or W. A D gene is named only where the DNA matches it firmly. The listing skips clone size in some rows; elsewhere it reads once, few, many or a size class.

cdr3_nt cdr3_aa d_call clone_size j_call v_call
TGTGCCAGCAGCTTAGAGTCGGCGGCGCAGACCCAGTACTTC CASSLESAAQTQYF - - TRBJ2-5 TRBV11-3
TGCAGCGTTCGGACAGGGGTAAATACGCAGTATTTT CSVRTGVNTQYF TRBD1 - TRBJ2-3 TRBV29-1
TGCAGTGCTAGAGAGGGGGCATACACTGAAGCTTTCTTT CSAREGAYTEAFF - few TRBJ1-1 TRBV20-1
TGTGCCAGCAGTTTTGGACTAGCGGAGGATGAGCAGTTCTTC CASSFGLAEDEQFF TRBD2 few TRBJ2-1 TRBV12-3/TRBV12-4
TGTGCCAGCAGCCTCAGACTAGCGGGAGAGGAGGGGCAGTTCTTC CASSLRLAGEEGQFF TRBD2 - TRBJ2-1 TRBV3-1
TGTGCCAGCAGACCTCCTGGACTAGTCGCCGAGCAGTACTTC CASRPPGLVAEQYF TRBD2 few TRBJ2-7 TRBV6-2/TRBV6-3
TGTGCCAGCAGCTTGAGTAGCGGGACTGAAGCTTTCTTT CASSLSSGTEAFF - many TRBJ1-1 TRBV7-2
TGTGCCAGCAGTGCCTACAGGGTAACGGCTCAGTATGGCTACACCTTC CASSAYRVTAQYGYTF - few TRBJ1-2 TRBV6-1
TGCGCCAGCAGCCAAAGGGTATCGGGGGACACTGAAGCTTTCTTT CASSQRVSGDTEAFF - - TRBJ1-1 TRBV5-1
TGCGCCAGCAGCTTGACTAGCGGGAGGCCCGGGGAGCTGTTTTTT CASSLTSGRPGELFF TRBD2 - TRBJ2-2 TRBV5-1
TGTGCCAGCAGTTATCAGGGGGTGAACAATGAGCAGTTCTTC CASSYQGVNNEQFF TRBD1 few TRBJ2-1 TRBV6-5
TGCAGTGCCTCGGGGGGGCCATCTTCAGAGACCCAGTACTTC CSASGGPSSETQYF TRBD2 few TRBJ2-5 TRBV20-1
TGTGCCAGCAGTGAATGGATAGGTAGCGAGCAGTACTTC CASSEWIGSEQYF - - TRBJ2-7 TRBV2
TGTGCCAGCAGCTTTGGGACAGGGGCAGATACGCAGTATTTT CASSFGTGADTQYF TRBD1 - TRBJ2-3 TRBV7-9
TGCAGTGCTAACCTGACAGGGGGAGGAAACACCATATATTTT CSANLTGGGNTIYF TRBD1 - TRBJ1-3 TRBV20-1
TGTGCCATCAGTGAGTTGGTCAGCTACTATGGCTACACCTTC CAISELVSYYGYTF - - TRBJ1-2 TRBV10-3
TGCGCCAGCAGCTTGCCTGGAACGGTCACAGATACGCAGTATTTT CASSLPGTVTDTQYF - many TRBJ2-3 TRBV5-1
TGTGCCAACTCAAATTCAGGGGGTCAGCCCCAGCATTTT CANSNSGGQPQHF TRBD1 - TRBJ1-5 TRBV6-6
TGCGCCAGCAGTGAGTCGCAGGGGTACCCGGAGAATGAGCAGTTCTTC CASSESQGYPENEQFF - - TRBJ2-1 TRBV10-1
TGTGCCATCAGAGCCAGAGGATCGGACTATGGCTACACCTTC CAIRARGSDYGYTF - many TRBJ1-2 TRBV10-3
TGTGCCAGCAGCCGGGACTTGGAGCAGTTCTTC CASSRDLEQFF - - TRBJ2-1 TRBV7-9
TGTGCCAGCAGCTTAGCGGAGACTAGCGGGAGTAGGGGTGAGCAGTTCTTC CASSLAETSGSRGEQFF TRBD2 - TRBJ2-1 TRBV7-2